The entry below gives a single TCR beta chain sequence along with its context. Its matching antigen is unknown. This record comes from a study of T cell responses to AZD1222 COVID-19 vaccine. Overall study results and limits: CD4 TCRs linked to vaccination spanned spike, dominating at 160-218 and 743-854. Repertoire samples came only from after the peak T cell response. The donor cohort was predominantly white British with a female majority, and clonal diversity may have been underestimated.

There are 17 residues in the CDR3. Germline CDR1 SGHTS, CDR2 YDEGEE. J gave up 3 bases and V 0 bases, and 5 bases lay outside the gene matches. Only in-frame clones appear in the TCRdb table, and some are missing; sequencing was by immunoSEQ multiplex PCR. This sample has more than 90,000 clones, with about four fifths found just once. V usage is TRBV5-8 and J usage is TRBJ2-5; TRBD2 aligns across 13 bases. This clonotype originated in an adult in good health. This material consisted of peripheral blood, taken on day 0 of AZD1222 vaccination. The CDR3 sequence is CASSLALTSGGKETQYF. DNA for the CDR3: TGTGCCAGCAGCTTGGCTTTGACTAGCGGGGGGAAAGAGACCCAGTACTTC.